Presented here are 23 T cell receptor beta chains from one specimen sequenced in a study of blood T cells in healthy people across ages. A second PCR, run for roughly 7 to 11 cycles, used a sample-barcoded 5' primer plus a J-beta primer mix. TCRdb redid the calling of the 5' RACE reads with MiXCR, one entry per CDR3 protein. The table records about 1.1 million distinct CDR3 sequences, 35% to 40% of them present only once. Sequencing was performed on blood. All receptors derive from a man in his late teens or twenties in good health.

The chain carries TRBV7-9 and TRBJ2-7, with a possible D match to TRBD2 (5 bases). The CDR3 is 14 amino acids. Trimming took off 0 bases at V and 5 bases at J, with 11 bases between the two ends. Germline CDR1 and CDR2: SEHNR and FQNEAQ (reference sequence). CDR3 amino acids: CASSLAIEGHEQYF. The CDR3 DNA reads as TGTGCCAGCAGCTTAGCGATAGAGGGCCACGAGCAGTACTTC.

The table lists this clonotype with a few counts. The V and J genes are TRBV10-3 and TRBJ1-2, with 7 nucleotides matching TRBD1. V dropped 8 bases and J dropped 1; count of bases not matched to a gene: 10. Germline V gene data show CDR1 as ENHRY and CDR2 as SYGVKD. This CDR3 contains 15 residues. This chain's CDR3 is CAIGQDTSFNYGYTF. The CDR3 DNA reads TGTGCCATCGGACAGGACACCTCGTTTAACTATGGCTACACCTTC.

This clonotype has more than one count but fewer than ten. The genes are TRBV9 and TRBJ1-4; the match to TRBD1 covers 8 bases. The CDR3 runs to 16 residues. Germline trimming cut 4 bases from V and 3 bases from J; bases unmatched to any gene: 8. Germline loops: CDR1 SGDLS, CDR2 YYNGEE. The chain's CDR3 is CASSPQDRVANEKLFF. In DNA form, the CDR3 reads TGTGCCAGCAGCCCCCAGGACAGGGTTGCTAATGAAAAACTGTTTTTT.

This clonotype was seen more than once but under ten times. The V and J genes are TRBV20-1 and TRBJ1-2, with 11 bases fitting TRBD1. V lost 5 bases and J lost 3; bases outside the gene matches: 5. The CDR3 covers 14 residues. Germline V CDR1 and CDR2: DFQATT, SNEGSKA (reference sequence). This CDR3 reads CSARTGGEDYGYTF. The CDR3 DNA sequence: TGCAGTGCTCGGACAGGGGGCGAAGACTATGGCTACACCTTC.

The CDR3 loop is CASSVGDRSSYEQYF. CDR3 coding DNA: TGTGCCAGCAGCGTAGGTGACAGGAGCTCCTACGAGCAGTACTTC. V and J are TRBV9 and TRBJ2-7; tentative D call: TRBD1 (6 bases). Germline CDR1 is SGDLS and CDR2 is YYNGEE. The length of the CDR3 is 15 residues. V was pared by 0 bases and J by 0 bases, with 10 bases between. Full variable domain (missing parts from reference TRBV9 and TRBJ2-7): DSGVTQTPKHLITATGQRVTLRCSPRSGDLSVYWYQQSLDQGLQFLIQYYNGEERAKGNILERFSAQQFPDLHSELNLSSLELGDSALYFCASSVGDRSSYEQYFGPGTRLTVT.

This clonotype was seen a handful of times. V gene TRBV28 combines with J gene TRBJ2-5, with 10 bases lining up with TRBD1. The CDR3 is made up of 17 amino acids. Per germline, CDR1 MDHEN and CDR2 SYDVKM. With 6 bases clipped from V and 4 bases from J, the junction kept 14 bases outside the gene matches. CDR3 sequence: CASSKGSGQGLTETQYF. The DNA of the CDR3 is TGTGCCAGCAGCAAAGGGTCGGGACAGGGGTTAACAGAGACCCAGTACTTC.

CDR3 sequence: CASSLGPTEKLFF. The CDR3 nucleotides are TGCGCCAGCAGCTTGGGTCCTACTGAAAAACTGTTTTTT. The chain combines TRBV5-1 with TRBJ1-4, with D unclear. The CDR3 has 13 residues. Germline CDR1 reads SGHRS; CDR2 reads YFSETQ. V was shortened by 0 bases and J by 7 bases, with 7 bases between the two germline ends.

This clonotype was recorded many times. This sequence joins TRBV2 and TRBJ2-3; D is unclear. The CDR3 sequence is 13 residues long. CDR1 and CDR2 from the germline V gene are SNHLY and FYNNEI. Trimming pared 6 bases from V and 4 bases from J, leaving 11 bases between. The CDR3 bases are TGTGCCAGCAGCCCCTCTAGAGCAGATACGCAGTATTTT. It codes for CASSPSRADTQYF.

This clonotype was seen only a few times. This rearrangement joins TRBV9 to TRBJ1-5; D call uncertain. This CDR3 comprises 15 residues. Germline CDR1 SGDLS, CDR2 YYNGEE. Deletions cut 3 bases from V and 5 bases from J, with 15 bases between. This CDR3 reads CASSGPTSGDQPQHF. The DNA for the CDR3 is TGTGCCAGCAGCGGACCCACTTCGGGAGATCAGCCCCAGCATTTT.

Details on this clonotype: A much larger clone is a single base away; this may be a read error. V and J are TRBV20-1 and TRBJ2-1; D gene ambiguous. V was cut by 5 bases and J by 0 bases, with 14 bases left in between. The CDR3 runs to 15 residues. Germline V CDR1 and CDR2: DFQATT, SNEGSKA (reference sequence). The CDR3 DNA is TGCAGTGCTGGTCGGGTGCTGAGCTCCTACAATGAGCAGTTCTTC. Residues: CSAGRVLSSYNEQFF.

The chain links TRBV4-2 to TRBJ1-2; D perhaps matches TRBD1 (6 bases). Trimming removed 0 bases from V and 0 bases from J, with 17 bases in between. The germline V gene has CDR1 LGHNA and CDR2 YNFKEQ. The CDR3 has 18 amino acids. CDR3 protein: CASSQEGYRVQSNYGYTF. CDR3 coding DNA: TGTGCCAGCAGCCAAGAAGGTTACAGGGTACAATCTAACTATGGCTACACCTTC.

This clonotype came up a few times. V and J are TRBV20-1 and TRBJ2-1; D might be TRBD1 or TRBD2, each matching 5 bases. This CDR3 is 16 amino acids long. V was shortened by 2 bases and J by 2 bases, with 16 bases between the two germline ends. Per germline, CDR1 DFQATT and CDR2 SNEGSKA (reference sequence). The CDR3 DNA follows: TGCAGTGCTAGACGAAGTATTAGAGGGGCCTACAATGAGCAGTTCTTC. As protein: CSARRSIRGAYNEQFF.

V gene TRBV6-2 or TRBV6-3 combines with J gene TRBJ1-1; D unresolved. In germline, CDR1 is MNHEY, CDR2 SVGEGT. This CDR3 has 15 residues. V was cut by 6 bases and J by 1 base, with 15 bases left in between. The CDR3 region has the DNA TGTGCCAGCAGAGTTGAACGTGGTCGGAACACTGAAGCTTTCTTT. Protein sequence: CASRVERGRNTEAFF.

This clonotype was observed a few times. V gene TRBV4-3 combines with J gene TRBJ2-5, with TRBD2 matching 10 bases. The CDR3 runs to 15 residues. CDR1 and CDR2 (germline): LGHNA, YSLEER. The V and J ends lost 2 bases and 2 bases, in that order; junction bases with no gene match: 2. As DNA, the CDR3 is TGCGCCAGCAGCCAACTAGCGGGGGAACAAGAGACCCAGTACTTC. As protein: CASSQLAGEQETQYF.

This clonotype was recorded at least ten times. The V and J genes are TRBV6-5 and TRBJ2-3; D perhaps matches TRBD2 (6 bases). The CDR3 length is 17 residues. The germline gives CDR1 MNHEY, CDR2 SVGAGI. V was shortened by 0 bases and J by 3 bases, with 16 bases between the two germline ends. In nucleotides, the CDR3 is TGTGCCAGCAGTTACTCGGGGACTGGAACACAAACAGATACGCAGTATTTT. It specifies CASSYSGTGTQTDTQYF.

This clonotype was seen many times. V is TRBV12-3 or TRBV12-4 and J is TRBJ2-7; D might be TRBD2 (6 bases). V lost 3 bases, J lost 0 bases, and 12 bases lay in between. The CDR3 contains 15 residues. The CDR3 loop reads CASSLSGDSSYEQYF. Here the CDR3 DNA reads TGTGCCAGCAGTTTGTCGGGAGATAGCTCCTACGAGCAGTACTTC.

This clonotype occurred a few times. The V call is TRBV7-2, the J call TRBJ2-3; D possibly uses TRBD1 or TRBD2 (5 bases each). Trimming took off 5 bases at V and 4 bases at J, with 13 bases between the two ends. Per the germline V gene, CDR1 is SGHTA and CDR2 is FQGNSA. This CDR3 has 14 residues. CDR3 DNA sequence: TGTGCCAGCAGCCTCGGGGCGTTGGCAGATACGCAGTATTTT. Protein product: CASSLGALADTQYF.

The chain recombines TRBV11-2 with TRBJ2-5; possibly TRBD1 for D (6 bases). The V and J ends lost 3 bases and 3 bases respectively, with 14 bases between them. Germline V lookup: CDR1 SGHAT, CDR2 FQNNGV. The CDR3 is made up of 15 amino acids. CDR3 protein: CASSLSYRAKETQYF. Here the CDR3 DNA reads TGTGCCAGCAGCTTGAGCTACAGGGCAAAAGAGACCCAGTACTTC.

This chain joins TRBV5-1 and TRBJ2-5, with a weak D call TRBD2 (7 bases). Germline assignment: CDR1 SGHRS and CDR2 YFSETQ. V was cut by 5 bases and J by 2 bases, with 16 bases left in between. There are 15 residues in the CDR3. The CDR3 DNA reads as TGCGCCAGCAGTTCAGCGGGACACATTCAAGAGACCCAGTACTTC. This encodes CASSSAGHIQETQYF.

The J gene is TRBJ1-2, the V gene TRBV12-3 or TRBV12-4, with 8 bases identical to TRBD1. This CDR3 spans 12 amino acids. V gave up 5 bases and J gave up 6 bases; unmatched junction bases: 2. CDR3 residues: CASSQGADGYTF. CDR3 nucleotides: TGTGCCAGCAGTCAGGGGGCGGATGGCTACACCTTC.

The J gene is TRBJ2-5, the V gene TRBV9; D remains unclear. In germline, CDR1 is SGDLS, CDR2 YYNGEE. V lost 3 bases and J lost 11, with 11 bases in between. The CDR3 contains 11 residues. The CDR3 DNA sequence: TGTGCCAGCAGCGAGGGAAGTGCGCAGTACTTC. The encoded protein is CASSEGSAQYF.

The V and J genes are TRBV20-1 and TRBJ1-5; D is uncertain. Looked up from germline, CDR1 is DFQATT and CDR2 is SNEGSKA (reference sequence). Trimming shortened V by 2 bases and J by 5 bases, and 16 bases separated the two germline ends. CDR3 length: 15 residues. CDR3 in DNA: TGCAGTGCTAGACGGGAGGGAGGAGGTTATCAGCCCCAGCATTTT. It codes for CSARREGGGYQPQHF.

V is TRBV30 and J is TRBJ1-2; D is possibly TRBD1 (5 bases). The CDR3 covers 14 residues. The ends were cut back, 2 bases at V and 4 bases at J, with 14 bases in the middle. Germline V gene lookup returns CDR1 GTSNPN and CDR2 SVGIG (reference sequence). The CDR3: CAWSREGLTYGYTF. The DNA of the CDR3 is TGTGCCTGGAGTCGGGAGGGGCTTACCTATGGCTACACCTTC.